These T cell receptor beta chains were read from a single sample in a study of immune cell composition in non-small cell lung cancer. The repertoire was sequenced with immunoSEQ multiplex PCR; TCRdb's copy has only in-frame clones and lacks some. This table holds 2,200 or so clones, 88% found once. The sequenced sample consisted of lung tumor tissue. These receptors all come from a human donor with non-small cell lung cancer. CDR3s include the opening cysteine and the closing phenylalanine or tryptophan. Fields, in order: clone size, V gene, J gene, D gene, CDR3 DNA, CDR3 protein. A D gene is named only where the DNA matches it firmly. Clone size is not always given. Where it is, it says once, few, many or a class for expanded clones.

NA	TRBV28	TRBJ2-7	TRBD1	TGTGCCAGCAGAGTGACAGGGTTTGCGGTGGAGCAGTACTTC	CASRVTGFAVEQYF
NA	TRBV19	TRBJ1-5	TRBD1	TGTGCCAGTAGTGTCTGGGCCGGGACAGGATCCCAACAGCCCCAGCATTTT	CASSVWAGTGSQQPQHF
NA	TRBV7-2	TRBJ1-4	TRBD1	TGTGCCAGCAGCCCAGGGGGGATGACTAATGAAAAACTGTTTTTT	CASSPGGMTNEKLFF
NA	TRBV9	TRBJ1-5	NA	TGTGCCAGCAGCAAATCTGACCTAGGGGAGGGACAGCCCCAGCATTTT	CASSKSDLGEGQPQHF
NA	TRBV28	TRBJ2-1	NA	TGTGCCAGCAGTCCCGTTTGGGGGGGCCGCTACAATGAGCAGTTCTTC	CASSPVWGGRYNEQFF
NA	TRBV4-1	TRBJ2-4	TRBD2	TGCGCCAGCAGCCAAGATCTGGCTAGCGGGACCAAAAACATTCAGTACTTC	CASSQDLASGTKNIQYF
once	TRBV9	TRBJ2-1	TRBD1	TGTGCCAGCAGCGGATACAGGGGAAATGAGCAGTTCTTC	CASSGYRGNEQFF
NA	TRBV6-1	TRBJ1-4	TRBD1	TGTGCCAGCTCGGGACAGAAACTGTTTTTT	CASSGQKLFF
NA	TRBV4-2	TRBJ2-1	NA	TGTGCCAGCAGCCAAGATTCGACTTTCTCCTACAATGAGCAGTTCTTC	CASSQDSTFSYNEQFF
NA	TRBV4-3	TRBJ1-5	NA	TGCGCCAGCAGCCAAGAAGCGGGGTATAGCAATCAGCCCCAGCATTTT	CASSQEAGYSNQPQHF
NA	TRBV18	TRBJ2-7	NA	TGTGCCAGCTCACCCACCTCGGTCATCTCCTACGAGCAGTACTTC	CASSPTSVISYEQYF
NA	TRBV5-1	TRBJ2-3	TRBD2	TGCGCCAGCAGCAGAGGGACTAGCGGGGGGGGAGATACGCAGTATTTT	CASSRGTSGGGDTQYF
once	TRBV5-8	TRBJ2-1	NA	TGTGCCAGCAGCTTTGGGCTCCTCTCCGATGAGCAGTTCTTC	CASSFGLLSDEQFF
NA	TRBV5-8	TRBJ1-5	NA	TGTGCCAGCAGCTTGGAGGGGCTCAAGCTCAATCAGCCCCAGCATTTT	CASSLEGLKLNQPQHF
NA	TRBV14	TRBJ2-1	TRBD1	TGTGCCAGCAGCCAACTAGGGACAGGGTCCTACAATGAGCAGTTCTTC	CASSQLGTGSYNEQFF